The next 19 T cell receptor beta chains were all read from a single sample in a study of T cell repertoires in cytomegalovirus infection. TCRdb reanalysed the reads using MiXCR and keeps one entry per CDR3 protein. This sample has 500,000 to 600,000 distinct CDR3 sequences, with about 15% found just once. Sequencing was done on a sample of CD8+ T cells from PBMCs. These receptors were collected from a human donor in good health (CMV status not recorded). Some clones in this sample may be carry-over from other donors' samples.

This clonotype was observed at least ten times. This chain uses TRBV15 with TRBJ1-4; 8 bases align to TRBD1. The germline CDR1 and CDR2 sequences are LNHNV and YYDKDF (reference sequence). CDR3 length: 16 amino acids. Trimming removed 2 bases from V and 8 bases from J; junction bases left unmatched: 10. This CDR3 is CATSRTGQGLKEKLFF. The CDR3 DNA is TGTGCCACCAGCAGAACCGGACAGGGATTAAAAGAAAAACTGTTTTTT.

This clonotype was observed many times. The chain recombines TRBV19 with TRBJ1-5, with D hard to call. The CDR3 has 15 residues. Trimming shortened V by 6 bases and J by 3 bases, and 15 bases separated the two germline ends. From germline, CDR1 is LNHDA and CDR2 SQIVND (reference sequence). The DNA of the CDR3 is TGTGCCAGTAGACCTGGTTATTCTTACAATCAGCCCCAGCATTTT. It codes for CASRPGYSYNQPQHF.

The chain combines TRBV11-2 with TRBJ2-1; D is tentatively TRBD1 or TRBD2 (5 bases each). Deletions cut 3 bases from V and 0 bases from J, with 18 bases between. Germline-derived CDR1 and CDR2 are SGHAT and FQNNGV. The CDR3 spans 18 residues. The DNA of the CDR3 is TGTGCCAGCAGCTTTTGGGACCGTGCCCCAAGCTCCTACAATGAGCAGTTCTTC. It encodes CASSFWDRAPSSYNEQFF.

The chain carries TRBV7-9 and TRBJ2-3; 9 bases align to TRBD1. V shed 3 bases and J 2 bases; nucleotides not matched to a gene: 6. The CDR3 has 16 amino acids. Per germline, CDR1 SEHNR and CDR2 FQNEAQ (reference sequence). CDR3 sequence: CASSFETGGNTDTQYF. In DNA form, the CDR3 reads TGTGCCAGCAGCTTTGAGACAGGGGGTAACACAGATACGCAGTATTTT.

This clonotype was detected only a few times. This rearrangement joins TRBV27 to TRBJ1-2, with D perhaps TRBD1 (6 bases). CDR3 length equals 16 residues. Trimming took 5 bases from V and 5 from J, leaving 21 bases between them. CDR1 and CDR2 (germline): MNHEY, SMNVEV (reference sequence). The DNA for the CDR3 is TGTGCCAGCAGTCCCCGGGACAACTTGTGGAGATATGGCTACACCTTC. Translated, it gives CASSPRDNLWRYGYTF.

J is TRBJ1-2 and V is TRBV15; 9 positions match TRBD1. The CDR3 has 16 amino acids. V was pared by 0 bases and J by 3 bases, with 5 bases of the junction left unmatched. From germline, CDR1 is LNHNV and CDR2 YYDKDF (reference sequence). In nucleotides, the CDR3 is TGTGCCACCAGCAGAGACGGGACAGGGAGAGACTATGGCTACACCTTC. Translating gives CATSRDGTGRDYGYTF.

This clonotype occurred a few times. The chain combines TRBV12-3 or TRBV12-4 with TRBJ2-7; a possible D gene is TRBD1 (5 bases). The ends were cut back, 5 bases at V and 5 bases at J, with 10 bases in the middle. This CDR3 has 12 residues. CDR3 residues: CASSLTVDEQYF. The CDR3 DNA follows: TGTGCCAGCAGTCTGACAGTAGACGAGCAGTACTTC.

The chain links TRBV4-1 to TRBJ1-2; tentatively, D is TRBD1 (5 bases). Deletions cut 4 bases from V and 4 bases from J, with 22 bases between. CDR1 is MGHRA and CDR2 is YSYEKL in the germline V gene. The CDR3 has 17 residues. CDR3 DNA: TGCGCCAGCAGCCTCAAGTTCGACAGCACCCCTCTCTATGGCTACACCTTC. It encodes CASSLKFDSTPLYGYTF.

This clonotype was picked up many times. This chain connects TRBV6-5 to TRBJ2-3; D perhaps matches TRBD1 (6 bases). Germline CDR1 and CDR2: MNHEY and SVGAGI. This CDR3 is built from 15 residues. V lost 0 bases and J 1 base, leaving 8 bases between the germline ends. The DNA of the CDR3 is TGTGCCAGCAGTTACTCTGCAGGGGGCACAGATACGCAGTATTTT. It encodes CASSYSAGGTDTQYF.

CDR3 coding DNA: TGTGCCAGTAGTATTCGAGGGGGCAATCAGCCCCAGCATTTT. As protein: CASSIRGGNQPQHF. This sequence joins TRBV19 and TRBJ1-5; D may be TRBD1 (5 bases). V lost 3 bases, J lost 2 bases, and 8 bases lay in between. This CDR3 region has 14 residues. From germline, CDR1 is LNHDA and CDR2 SQIVND (reference sequence).

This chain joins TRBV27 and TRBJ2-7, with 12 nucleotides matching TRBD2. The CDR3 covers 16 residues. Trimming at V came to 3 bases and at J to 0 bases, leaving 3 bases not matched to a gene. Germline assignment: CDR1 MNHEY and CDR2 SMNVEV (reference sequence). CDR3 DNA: TGTGCCAGCAGTTTTACTAGCGGGAGGTTCTCCTACGAGCAGTACTTC. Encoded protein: CASSFTSGRFSYEQYF.

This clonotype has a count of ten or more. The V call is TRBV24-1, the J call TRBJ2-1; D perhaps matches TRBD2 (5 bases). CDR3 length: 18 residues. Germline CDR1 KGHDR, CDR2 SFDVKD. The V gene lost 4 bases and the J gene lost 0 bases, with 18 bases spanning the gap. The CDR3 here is CATSESAVLNSSYNEQFF. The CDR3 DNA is TGTGCCACCAGTGAGTCAGCGGTGCTAAATAGCTCCTACAATGAGCAGTTCTTC.

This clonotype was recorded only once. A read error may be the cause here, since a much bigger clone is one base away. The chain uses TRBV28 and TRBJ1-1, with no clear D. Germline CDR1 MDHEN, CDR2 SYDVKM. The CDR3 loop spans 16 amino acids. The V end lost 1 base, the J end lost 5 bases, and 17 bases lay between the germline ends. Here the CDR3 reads CASSLSSGLTKTEAFF. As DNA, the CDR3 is TGTGCCAGCAGTTTATCGTCCGGACTTACGAAAACTGAAGCTTTCTTT.

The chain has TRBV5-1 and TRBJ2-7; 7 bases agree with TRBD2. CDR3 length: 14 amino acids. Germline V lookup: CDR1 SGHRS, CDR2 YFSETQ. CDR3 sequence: CASHEGSGGYEQYF. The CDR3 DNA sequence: TGCGCGAGCCACGAAGGGTCGGGGGGATACGAGCAGTACTTC. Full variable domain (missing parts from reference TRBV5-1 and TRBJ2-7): KAGVTQTPRYLIKTRGQQVTLSCSPISGHRSVSWYQQTPGQGLQFLFEYFSETQRNKGNFPGRFSGRQFSNSRSEMNVSTLELGDSALYLCASHEGSGGYEQYFGPGTRLTVT.

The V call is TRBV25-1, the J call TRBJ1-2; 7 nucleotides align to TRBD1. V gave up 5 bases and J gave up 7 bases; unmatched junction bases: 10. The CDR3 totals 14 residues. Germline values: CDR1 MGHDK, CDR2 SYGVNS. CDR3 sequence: CASSSRDSVFGYTF. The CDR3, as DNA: TGTGCCAGCAGTTCCCGGGACAGTGTGTTTGGCTACACCTTC.

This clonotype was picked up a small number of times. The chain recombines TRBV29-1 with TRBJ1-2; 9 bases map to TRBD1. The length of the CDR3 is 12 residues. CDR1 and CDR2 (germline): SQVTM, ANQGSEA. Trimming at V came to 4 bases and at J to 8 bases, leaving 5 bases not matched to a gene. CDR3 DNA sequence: TGCAGCGTTGGAGGACAGGGGAACGGCTACACCTTC. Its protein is CSVGGQGNGYTF.

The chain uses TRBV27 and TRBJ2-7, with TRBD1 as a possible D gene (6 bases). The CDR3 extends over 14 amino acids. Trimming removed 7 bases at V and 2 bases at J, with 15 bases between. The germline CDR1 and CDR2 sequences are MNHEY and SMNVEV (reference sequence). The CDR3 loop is CASTDGTHPYEQYF. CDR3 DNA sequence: TGTGCCAGCACTGACGGGACACATCCCTACGAGCAGTACTTC.

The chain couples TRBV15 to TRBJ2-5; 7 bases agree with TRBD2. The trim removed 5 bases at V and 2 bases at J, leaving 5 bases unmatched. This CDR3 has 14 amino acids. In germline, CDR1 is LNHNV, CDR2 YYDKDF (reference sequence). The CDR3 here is CATSRREAQETQYF. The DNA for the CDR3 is TGTGCCACCAGCCGCCGGGAGGCTCAAGAGACCCAGTACTTC.

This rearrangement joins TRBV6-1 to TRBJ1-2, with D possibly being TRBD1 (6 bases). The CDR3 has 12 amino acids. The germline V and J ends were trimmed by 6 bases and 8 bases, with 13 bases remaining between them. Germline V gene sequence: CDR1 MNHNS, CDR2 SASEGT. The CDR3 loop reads CASSQGPGGYTF. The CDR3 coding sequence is TGTGCCAGCAGCCAGGGGCCGGGCGGCTACACCTTC.